This T cell receptor (beta chain) was obtained from a study of cytomegalovirus exposure and HLA in healthy donors. Study summary: Early on, a data release was issued that held roughly 84 million unique TCRs from HLA-typed donors. Study observations and caveats: Three chains linked to CMV were shown in vitro to be specific for CMV antigens. Sequences of the TCR beta chain were said to predict the HLA-A and HLA-B alleles of most subjects accurately. It was about 150 TCR beta chains that were listed as cytomegalovirus-associated.

The CDR3 spans 13 residues. Trimming at V came to 5 bases and at J to 10 bases, leaving 6 bases not matched to a gene. In germline, CDR1 is GTSNPN, CDR2 SVGIG (reference sequence). The PCR contained 60 Vbeta and 13 Jbeta primers. Clones were read by immunoSEQ multiplex PCR, and TCRdb kept only the in-frame ones, dropping some. The data contain approximately 87,000 clones, 65% to 90% of them singletons. This clone came up a few times. Antigen: not known. V gene TRBV30 combines with J gene TRBJ1-6; 9 bases line up with TRBD1. Material for sequencing was PBMCs. The TCR sequence derives from an older woman in good health and CMV-seropositive. Here the CDR3 reads CAWRGQGTSPLHF. In nucleotides, the CDR3 is TGTGCCTGGCGGGGACAGGGAACCTCACCCCTCCACTTT. The variable domain in full, with the rest retrieved from reference TRBV30 and TRBJ1-6, is SQTIHQWPATLVQPVGSPLSLECTVEGTSNPNLYWYRQAAGRGLQLLFYSVGIGQISSEVPQNLSASRPQDRQFILSSKKLLLSDSGFYLCAWRGQGTSPLHFGNGTRLTVT.